The rows below give T cell receptor beta chains drawn from one sample of a study of blood T cell repertoires in COVID-19. Clones were read by immunoSEQ multiplex PCR, and TCRdb kept only the in-frame ones, dropping some. The sample carries approximately 180,000 clones, more than 70% recorded once. Specimen: peripheral blood. The receptor set was obtained from a person aged 70 to 80 with COVID-19, enrolled during active disease. CDR3s include the opening cysteine and the closing phenylalanine or tryptophan. A D gene is named only where the DNA matches it firmly. The size field is filled for only some rows; it gives once, few, many or a size class.

clone_size j_call v_call d_call cdr3_aa cdr3_nt
. TRBJ2-3 TRBV11-2 TRBD2 CASSLGRTRLRADTQYF TGTGCCAGCAGCCTGGGTCGGACTAGACTTCGCGCAGATACGCAGTATTTT
. TRBJ2-3 TRBV5-4 . CASSLDSSTDTQYF TGTGCCAGCAGCTTGGATTCTAGCACAGATACGCAGTATTTT
. TRBJ2-7 TRBV6-2/TRBV6-3 TRBD1 CASSYSGTGVSYEQYF TGTGCCAGCAGTTACTCGGGGACAGGAGTCTCCTACGAGCAGTACTTC
. TRBJ2-3 TRBV5-1 . CASSLVSGRETDTQYF TGCGCCAGCAGCTTGGTTTCGGGGAGAGAGACAGATACGCAGTATTTT
. TRBJ2-1 TRBV29-1 . CSVGALALTAKKNEQFF TGCAGCGTTGGGGCCTTAGCTTTGACAGCGAAAAAGAATGAGCAGTTCTTC
. TRBJ2-7 TRBV2 TRBD1 CASIGPTDRGSYEQYF TGTGCCAGCATAGGGCCGACGGACAGGGGCTCCTACGAGCAGTACTTC
. TRBJ2-5 TRBV14 . CASSLRTGRDGTQYF TGTGCCAGCAGCCTTCGGACTGGTCGCGACGGGACCCAGTACTTC
. TRBJ2-1 TRBV7-9 . CASSETDNYNEQFF TGTGCCAGCAGCGAGACAGACAACTACAATGAGCAGTTCTTC
. TRBJ2-1 TRBV5-6 TRBD2 CASSRGVAAEQFF TGTGCCAGCAGCCGGGGGGTAGCGGCTGAGCAGTTCTTC
. TRBJ1-1 TRBV6-2/TRBV6-3 TRBD1 CASSQTGVNTEAFF TGTGCCAGCAGCCAGACAGGGGTGAACACTGAAGCTTTCTTT
. TRBJ2-6 TRBV5-1 . CASSLGGSGANVLTF TGCGCCAGCAGCTTGGGGGGCTCCGGGGCCAACGTCCTGACTTTC
. TRBJ2-1 TRBV5-4 . CASSLGGRAYNEQFF TGTGCCAGCAGCTTGGGTGGGAGAGCGTACAATGAGCAGTTCTTC
. TRBJ2-7 TRBV27 . CASSFGSAYEQYF TGTGCCAGCAGTTTTGGTAGCGCCTACGAGCAGTACTTC
once TRBJ1-6 TRBV6-5 . CASSYGTTNNSPLHF TGTGCCAGCAGTTACGGGACAACTAATAATTCACCCCTCCACTTT
. TRBJ1-4 TRBV20-1 . CSASQWDKLNEKLFF TGCAGTGCTAGTCAGTGGGACAAACTTAATGAAAAACTGTTTTTT
. TRBJ2-3 TRBV10-3 . CAIKDSSTDTQYF TGTGCCATCAAGGACTCCTCCACAGATACGCAGTATTTT
. TRBJ1-6 TRBV27 . CASSKQGSNSPLHF TGTGCCAGCTCCAAACAGGGTTCTAATTCACCCCTCCACTTT
. TRBJ1-6 TRBV27 TRBD1 CASSTGTANSPLHF TGTGCCAGCAGCACCGGGACAGCTAATTCACCCCTCCACTTT
. TRBJ2-2 TRBV25-1 . CASSEGGTGELFF TGTGCCAGCAGTGAAGGCGGGACCGGGGAGCTGTTTTTT
few TRBJ2-5 TRBV18 . CASSNTGHQETQYF TGTGCCAGCTCCAACACAGGGCACCAAGAGACCCAGTACTTC
. TRBJ1-3 TRBV2 TRBD1 CASRTDRGFGNTIYF TGTGCCAGCAGAACCGACAGGGGGTTTGGAAACACCATATATTTT
. TRBJ1-6 TRBV7-6 TRBD1 CASSLGGQGSPLHF TGTGCCAGCAGCCTGGGGGGACAGGGTTCACCCCTCCACTTT
. TRBJ2-1 TRBV28 . CASRPPRGPPKFF TGTGCCAGCAGACCCCCCAGGGGCCCCCCGAAGTTCTTC
. TRBJ1-5 TRBV7-6 . CASSTGHLNQPQHF TGTGCCAGCAGCACGGGACACCTCAATCAGCCCCAGCATTTT
. TRBJ2-2 TRBV7-6 . CASSSGVGANTGELFF TGTGCCAGCAGCTCGGGGGTCGGGGCGAACACCGGGGAGCTGTTTTTT
. TRBJ2-1 TRBV7-3 TRBD2 CASSLLGTSGSYNEQFF TGTGCCAGCAGCTTACTCGGGACTAGCGGATCCTACAATGAGCAGTTCTTC
. TRBJ2-3 TRBV29-1 . CSVESMDTQYF TGCAGCGTTGAAAGCATGGATACGCAGTATTTT
few TRBJ2-2 TRBV29-1 . CSVKRQNTGELFF TGCAGCGTAAAACGACAGAACACCGGGGAGCTGTTTTTT
once TRBJ2-7 TRBV7-8 . CASSSRVRLTYEQYF TGTGCCAGCAGCTCCCGGGTACGACTGACCTACGAGCAGTACTTC
. TRBJ2-1 TRBV9 . CASSDGDTYNEQFF TGTGCCAGCAGCGATGGGGACACCTACAATGAGCAGTTCTTC
. TRBJ2-7 TRBV10-1 TRBD2 CASSESILPGGPYEQYF TGCGCCAGCAGTGAGTCGATTCTTCCGGGAGGGCCATACGAGCAGTACTTC
. TRBJ1-2 TRBV11-3 . CASRSTGANYGYTF TGTGCCAGCAGGTCAACAGGTGCTAACTATGGCTACACCTTC
few TRBJ1-5 TRBV6-5 . CASTPGLYNQPQHF TGTGCCAGCACCCCCGGACTGTACAATCAGCCCCAGCATTTT
. TRBJ2-1 TRBV5-1 TRBD2 CASSGFSGRSYNEQFF TGCGCCAGCAGCGGATTTAGCGGGAGGTCCTACAATGAGCAGTTCTTC
. TRBJ2-2 TRBV14 . CASSQALANTGELFF TGTGCCAGCAGCCAGGCCCTAGCGAACACCGGGGAGCTGTTTTTT
. TRBJ2-1 TRBV10-3 . CAIRETGLGLHEQFF TGTGCCATCAGGGAAACAGGGTTGGGTTTGCATGAGCAGTTCTTC
. TRBJ2-2 TRBV11-3 . CASSLEGNSNTGELFF TGTGCCAGCAGCTTAGAGGGCAACTCGAACACCGGGGAGCTGTTTTTT
. TRBJ2-1 TRBV5-4 . CASSFAGWERDNEQFF TGTGCCAGCAGCTTTGCTGGGTGGGAGAGGGACAATGAGCAGTTCTTC
. TRBJ2-7 TRBV7-9 TRBD1 CASSTRDRHLREQYF TGTGCCAGCAGCACCCGGGACAGACATCTCCGGGAGCAGTACTTC
. TRBJ2-7 TRBV7-9 . CASSLEGRGGWDTYEQYF TGTGCCAGCAGCTTAGAAGGCAGAGGGGGATGGGACACCTACGAGCAGTACTTC
. TRBJ2-2 TRBV6-2/TRBV6-3 TRBD1 CASSYNKGQGMIGAGELFF TGTGCCAGCAGTTACAATAAGGGACAGGGGATGATTGGGGCCGGGGAGCTGTTTTTT
. TRBJ2-5 TRBV7-9 . CASSSSETQYF TGTGCCAGCAGCTCAAGCGAGACCCAGTACTTC
. TRBJ2-1 TRBV7-3 . CASSLTGGNEQFF TGTGCCAGCAGCTTAACGGGGGGTAATGAGCAGTTCTTC
. TRBJ2-1 TRBV11-2 . CASSLVRNRRSSYNEQFF TGTGCCAGCAGCTTAGTGAGGAACAGGCGCAGCTCCTACAATGAGCAGTTCTTC
. TRBJ1-1 TRBV30 . CALQADTEAFF TGTGCCTTACAGGCCGACACTGAAGCTTTCTTT
. TRBJ2-5 TRBV9 . CASSVSVRETQYF TGTGCCAGCAGCGTAAGCGTGAGAGAGACCCAGTACTTC
once TRBJ2-7 TRBV7-2 TRBD1 CASSLVTGGIGSSYEQYF TGTGCCAGCAGCTTAGTTACAGGGGGCATTGGGAGCTCCTACGAGCAGTACTTC
. TRBJ1-2 TRBV29-1 TRBD1 CSVGDRNYGYTF TGCAGCGTTGGGGACAGGAACTATGGCTACACCTTC
. TRBJ2-1 TRBV6-1 TRBD2 CASSEMAGLGNEQFF TGTGCCAGCAGTGAAATGGCGGGACTAGGCAATGAGCAGTTCTTC
. TRBJ2-6 TRBV7-2 . CASSFIGSGANVLTF TGTGCCAGCAGCTTTATCGGTTCTGGGGCCAACGTCCTGACTTTC
. TRBJ2-3 TRBV5-4 . CASSSPAVDTQYF TGTGCCAGCAGCTCCCCAGCGGTAGATACGCAGTATTTT
. TRBJ2-7 TRBV6-5 TRBD1 CASSYSQGAREQYF TGTGCCAGCAGTTACTCACAGGGGGCGCGTGAGCAGTACTTC
. TRBJ2-4 TRBV7-2 TRBD2 CASSPRTSGSRENIQYF TGTGCCAGCAGCCCTCGGACTAGCGGGAGTAGGGAAAACATTCAGTACTTC
. TRBJ1-6 TRBV19 . CASRPGLRDSPLHF TGTGCCAGTAGGCCGGGACTGAGGGATTCACCCCTCCACTTT
. TRBJ2-1 TRBV13 TRBD2 CASSSIRSGRAKGNEQFF TGTGCCAGCAGCTCTATCCGTAGCGGGAGGGCCAAGGGGAATGAGCAGTTCTTC